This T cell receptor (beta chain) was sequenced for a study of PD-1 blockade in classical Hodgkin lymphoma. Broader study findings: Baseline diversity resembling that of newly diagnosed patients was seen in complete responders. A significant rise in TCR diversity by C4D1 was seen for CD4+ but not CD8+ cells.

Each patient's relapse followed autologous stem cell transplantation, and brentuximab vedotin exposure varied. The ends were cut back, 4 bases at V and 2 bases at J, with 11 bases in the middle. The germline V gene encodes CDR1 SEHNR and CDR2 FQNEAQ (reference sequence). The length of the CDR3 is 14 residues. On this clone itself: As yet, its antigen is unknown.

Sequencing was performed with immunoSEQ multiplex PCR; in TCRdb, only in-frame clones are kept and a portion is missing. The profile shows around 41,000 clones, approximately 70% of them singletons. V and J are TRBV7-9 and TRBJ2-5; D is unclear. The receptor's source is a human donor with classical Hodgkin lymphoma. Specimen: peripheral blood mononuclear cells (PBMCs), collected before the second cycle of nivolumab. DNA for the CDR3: TGTGCCAGCAGCTCTCAGAGAAATCAAGAGACCCAGTACTTC. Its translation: CASSSQRNQETQYF.